The source of this T cell receptor beta chain is a study of blood T cell repertoires in COVID-19. Per germline, CDR1 SGHVS and CDR2 FNYEAQ. The CDR3 runs 16 residues. V was pared by 1 base and J by 1 base, with 10 bases between. This clone was seen a few times. Using immunoSEQ multiplex PCR, the repertoire was profiled, and TCRdb retains in-frame clones only, with some absent. The data show hundreds of thousands of clones, less than 90% seen once. The chain recombines TRBV7-6 with TRBJ2-2; D gene unclear. The material sequenced was peripheral blood. The clonotype was recovered from a woman aged 45-60 years with COVID-19, enrolled during active disease. The DNA of the CDR3 is TGTGCCAGCAGCTTAGGTCGGCCGGGGAACACCGGGGAGCTGTTTTTT. Its translation is CASSLGRPGNTGELFF.